The 9 T cell receptor beta chains presented below share a single source sample, sequenced in a study of OX40 agonist ivuxolimab in advanced cancers. Data came from immunoSEQ multiplex PCR; TCRdb stores just in-frame clones and leaves some out. The sample has 40,000 to 55,000 clones, 80% to 85% seen once. Specimen: CD4+ or CD8+ T cells sorted from blood, collected in a trial of the OX40 agonist ivuxolimab. Every receptor here comes from an adult with an advanced solid tumor such as melanoma, head and neck, liver or kidney cancer.

This sequence joins TRBV10-2 and TRBJ1-4; D is uncertain. CDR1 is WSHSY and CDR2 is SAAADI in the germline V gene. With 2 bases removed from V and 8 bases from J, the gap between germline ends came to 9 bases. The CDR3 has 13 amino acids. The CDR3 here is CASSEPQVEKLFF. The DNA for the CDR3 is TGCGCCAGCAGTGAGCCGCAGGTCGAAAAACTGTTTTTT.

The chain combines TRBV27 with TRBJ2-2; 11 nucleotides agree with TRBD1. The CDR3 length is 19 residues. The V gene end was trimmed by 2 bases and the J gene end by 3 bases; junction bases not matched to a gene: 11. Germline V gives CDR1 MNHEY, CDR2 SMNVEV (reference sequence). CDR3 region: CASSLIWTGGLGDTGELFF. In DNA, the CDR3 is TGTGCCAGCAGTTTAATATGGACAGGGGGCCTAGGGGACACCGGGGAGCTGTTTTTT.

The chain is built from TRBV19 and TRBJ2-1; D remains unclear. Germline V gene sequence: CDR1 LNHDA, CDR2 SQIVND (reference sequence). V was shortened by 3 bases and J by 3 bases, with 18 bases between the two germline ends. CDR3 size: 17 residues. DNA for the CDR3: TGTGCCAGTAGTATGACTTTCCTGGACCAATACTACAATGAGCAGTTCTTC. Translation: CASSMTFLDQYYNEQFF.

V usage is TRBV4-1 and J usage is TRBJ2-2, with 11 nucleotides matching TRBD1. The V gene's germline CDR1 is MGHRA and CDR2 YSYEKL. Unmatched junction bases numbered 7, after V lost 4 bases and J lost 6 bases. The CDR3 is 16 residues long. Here the CDR3 DNA reads TGCGCCAGCAGCCCGACGGGACAGGGGGAAGCCGGGGAGCTGTTTTTT. Translated, it gives CASSPTGQGEAGELFF.

The rearrangement joins TRBV4-1 to TRBJ2-2, with 9 bases lining up with TRBD2. The CDR3 consists of 14 residues. With 6 bases clipped from V and 6 bases from J, the junction kept 5 bases outside the gene matches. Germline lookup yields CDR1 MGHRA and CDR2 YSYEKL. CDR3 protein: CASSLSGSPGELFF. The DNA of the CDR3 is TGCGCCAGCAGTCTTAGCGGGAGCCCCGGGGAGCTGTTTTTT.

The rearrangement joins TRBV5-1 to TRBJ1-5, with TRBD1 matching 7 bases. CDR3 length: 14 amino acids. J lost 3 bases, V lost 4 bases, and 4 bases had no gene match. Per germline, CDR1 SGHRS and CDR2 YFSETQ. CDR3: CASSLTGDNQPQHF. CDR3 nucleotides: TGCGCCAGCAGCCTTACAGGGGACAATCAGCCCCAGCATTTT.

The rearrangement links TRBV5-4 to TRBJ2-3, with a possible D match to TRBD1 (6 bases). CDR1 is SGHNT, CDR2 YYREEE, per germline (reference sequence). Deletions cut 4 bases from V and 1 base from J, with 13 bases between. The CDR3 length is 15 residues. The CDR3 reads CASSITGFGTDTQYF. For the CDR3, the DNA is TGTGCCAGCAGCATAACAGGGTTTGGCACAGATACGCAGTATTTT.

This sequence joins TRBV19 and TRBJ1-2; D perhaps matches TRBD1 (6 bases). V lost 9 bases and J lost 4, with 12 bases in between. Germline lookup yields CDR1 LNHDA and CDR2 SQIVND (reference sequence). The CDR3 loop spans 12 amino acids. CDR3 region: CASTDSFYGYTF. The CDR3 DNA is TGTGCCAGCACGGACAGCTTCTATGGCTACACCTTC.

The V gene is TRBV18, the J gene TRBJ2-7; 9 bases line up with TRBD1. V shed 0 bases, J shed 1 base, and the junction held 7 bases outside the gene matches. CDR3 length: 17 residues. Germline values: CDR1 KGHSH, CDR2 LQKENI. The DNA of the CDR3 is TGTGCCAGCTCACCACCCACCCCCGGACAGGGGTCCTACGAGCAGTACTTC. It codes for CASSPPTPGQGSYEQYF.